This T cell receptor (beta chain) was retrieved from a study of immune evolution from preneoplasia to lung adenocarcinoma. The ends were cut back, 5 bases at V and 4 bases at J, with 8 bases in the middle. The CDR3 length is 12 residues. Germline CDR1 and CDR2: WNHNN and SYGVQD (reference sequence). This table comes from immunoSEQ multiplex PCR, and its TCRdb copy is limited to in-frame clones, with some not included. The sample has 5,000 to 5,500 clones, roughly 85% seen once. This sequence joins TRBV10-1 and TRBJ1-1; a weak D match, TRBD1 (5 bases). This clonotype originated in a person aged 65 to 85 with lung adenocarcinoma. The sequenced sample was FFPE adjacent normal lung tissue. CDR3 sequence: CASSSDSTEAFF. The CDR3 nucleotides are TGCGCCAGCAGTTCTGACAGCACTGAAGCTTTCTTT.